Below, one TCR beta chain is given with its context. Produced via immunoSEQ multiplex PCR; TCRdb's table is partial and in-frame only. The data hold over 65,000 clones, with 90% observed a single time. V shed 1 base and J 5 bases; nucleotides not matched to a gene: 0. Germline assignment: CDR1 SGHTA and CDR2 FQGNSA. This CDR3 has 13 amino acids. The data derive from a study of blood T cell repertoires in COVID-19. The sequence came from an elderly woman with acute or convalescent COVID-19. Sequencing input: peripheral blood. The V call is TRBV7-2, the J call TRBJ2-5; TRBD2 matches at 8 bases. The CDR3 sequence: CASSLERGETQYF. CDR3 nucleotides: TGTGCCAGCAGCTTAGAGCGGGGGGAGACCCAGTACTTC.